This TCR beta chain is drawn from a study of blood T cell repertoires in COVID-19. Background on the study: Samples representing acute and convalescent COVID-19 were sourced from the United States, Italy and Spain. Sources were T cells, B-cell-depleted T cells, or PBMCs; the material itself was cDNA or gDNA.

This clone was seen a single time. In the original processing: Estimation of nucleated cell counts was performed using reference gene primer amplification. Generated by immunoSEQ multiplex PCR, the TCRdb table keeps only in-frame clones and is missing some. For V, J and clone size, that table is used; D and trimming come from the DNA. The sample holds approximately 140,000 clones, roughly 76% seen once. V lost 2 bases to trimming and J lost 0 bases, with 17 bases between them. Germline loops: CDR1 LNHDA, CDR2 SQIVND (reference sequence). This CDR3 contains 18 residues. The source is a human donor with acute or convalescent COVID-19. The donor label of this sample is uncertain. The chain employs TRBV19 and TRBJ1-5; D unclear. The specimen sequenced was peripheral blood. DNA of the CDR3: TGTGCCAGTAGTATAATCGCGAGGCACCGCTATAGCAATCAGCCCCAGCATTTT. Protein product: CASSIIARHRYSNQPQHF. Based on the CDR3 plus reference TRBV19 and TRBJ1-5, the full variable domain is DGGITQSPKYLFRKEGQNVTLSCEQNLNHDAMYWYRQDPGQGLRLIYYSQIVNDFQKGDIAEGYSVSREKKESFPLTVTSAQKNPTAFYLCASSIIARHRYSNQPQHFGDGTRLSIL.